These 13 T cell receptor beta chains share one sample of origin, sequenced in a study of blood T cell repertoires in COVID-19. Generated by immunoSEQ multiplex PCR, the TCRdb table keeps only in-frame clones and is missing some. Seen here are more than 75,000 clones, under 90% observed once, and the top ten hold around 13%. The sample consisted of peripheral blood. The receptors come from a human donor in a cohort sampled during active COVID-19.

CDR3 residues: CASSLTGVNYNSPLHF. The CDR3 coding sequence is TGTGCCAGCAGCTTAACGGGGGTTAACTATAATTCACCCCTCCACTTT. The chain recombines TRBV7-9 with TRBJ1-6, with D possibly TRBD1 on 5 matching bases. Germline values: CDR1 SEHNR, CDR2 FQNEAQ (reference sequence). Between the trimmed V and J ends, which lost 2 bases and 3 bases, there was a span of 11 bases. This CDR3 comprises 16 residues.

The chain combines TRBV20-1 with TRBJ1-5; D might be TRBD1 (5 bases). Germline CDR1 and CDR2: DFQATT and SNEGSKA (reference sequence). The V and J ends lost 3 bases and 7 bases respectively, with 13 bases between them. The CDR3 consists of 13 residues. CDR3 sequence reads: CSASSGVAQPQHF. The CDR3, as DNA: TGCAGTGCTAGTTCGGGGGTTGCGCAGCCCCAGCATTTT.

The gene calls are TRBV7-3 and TRBJ2-3; a possible D gene is TRBD2 (5 bases). The CDR3 is 16 residues long. CDR1 is SGHTA and CDR2 is FQGTGA in the germline V gene. V lost 2 bases and J 2 bases, leaving 14 bases between the germline ends. CDR3 residues: CASSLSGGLDTDTQYF. CDR3 bases: TGTGCCAGCAGCTTATCAGGCGGGCTTGACACAGATACGCAGTATTTT.

The chain uses TRBV2 and TRBJ2-1, with 9 bases matching TRBD2. CDR1 is SNHLY and CDR2 is FYNNEI in the germline V gene. V shed 8 bases and J 9 bases; nucleotides not matched to a gene: 14. The CDR3 length is 15 residues. CDR3 in amino acids: CASAGGTALGSEQFF. Here the CDR3 DNA reads TGTGCCAGCGCGGGAGGGACCGCGCTGGGGAGTGAGCAGTTCTTC.

The chain employs TRBV7-2 and TRBJ2-7; perhaps TRBD2 as D (7 bases). CDR1 and CDR2 (germline): SGHTA, FQGNSA. Trimming cost V 6 bases and J 3 bases, with 12 bases left between them. This CDR3 is 13 amino acids long. CDR3 bases: TGTGCCAGCAGGAGGGGGGGGGTCTACGAGCAGTACTTC. The encoded protein is CASRRGGVYEQYF.

V gene TRBV11-2 combines with J gene TRBJ1-2; D is undetermined. CDR1 and CDR2 from the germline V gene are SGHAT and FQNNGV. The CDR3 length is 15 residues. V shed 0 bases and J shed 4 bases, with 12 bases lying between them. The CDR3 DNA sequence: TGTGCCAGCAGCTTAGATCGGGAACCGACCTATGGCTACACCTTC. This codes for CASSLDREPTYGYTF.

The rearrangement links TRBV18 to TRBJ1-1; D may be TRBD1 (6 bases). The germline V gene encodes CDR1 KGHSH and CDR2 LQKENI. CDR3 size: 13 residues. Trimming removed 2 bases from V and 3 bases from J, with 7 bases in between. The CDR3 here is CASSPKGDTEAFF. CDR3 DNA sequence: TGTGCCAGCTCACCAAAGGGGGACACTGAAGCTTTCTTT.

This chain joins TRBV6-6 and TRBJ1-2, with TRBD1 identical over 9 bases. This CDR3 contains 13 residues. The germline V gene has CDR1 MNHNY and CDR2 SVGAGI (reference sequence). Losses at the gene ends were 9 bases for V and 8 bases for J; bases not matched to a gene: 10. DNA for the CDR3: TGTGCCAGTGCCCGGGGACAGGGAGGAGGCTACACCTTC. It yields the protein CASARGQGGGYTF.

The chain carries TRBV11-2 and TRBJ2-5, with TRBD2 matching over 7 bases. The CDR3 contains 13 residues. Germline V gene sequence: CDR1 SGHAT, CDR2 FQNNGV. The J segment lost 1 base and the V segment lost 5 bases, leaving 1 base of the junction unmatched. The DNA of the CDR3 is TGTGCCAGCAGCGGGGGGGTCCAAGAGACCCAGTACTTC. Translating it yields CASSGGVQETQYF. The full variable domain, in which reference TRBV11-2 and TRBJ2-5 provide the parts outside the CDR3, is EAGVAQSPRYKIIEKRQSVAFWCNPISGHATLYWYQQILGQGPKLLIQFQNNGVVDDSQLPKDRFSAERLKGVDSTLKIQPAKLEDSAVYLCASSGGVQETQYFGPGTRLLVL.

The genes are TRBV4-1 and TRBJ1-5; tentative D call: TRBD1 (6 bases). Germline assignment: CDR1 MGHRA and CDR2 YSYEKL. This CDR3 contains 17 residues. V was shortened by 2 bases and J by 0 bases, with 14 bases between the two germline ends. CDR3 DNA: TGCGCCAGCAGCCAAACGGGCGGGGGCCCTAGCAATCAGCCCCAGCATTTT. Encoded protein: CASSQTGGGPSNQPQHF.

This chain joins TRBV28 and TRBJ2-3; D might be TRBD2 (5 bases). V lost 6 bases, J lost 4 bases, and 17 bases lay in between. The CDR3 sequence is 15 residues long. CDR1 and CDR2 from the germline V gene are MDHEN and SYDVKM. Here the CDR3 DNA reads TGTGCCAGCAGCAACCCGGGAATTCAGTCAGATACGCAGTATTTT. Residues: CASSNPGIQSDTQYF.

This clone came up a few times. The chain recombines TRBV11-3 with TRBJ2-3, with 8 bases identical to TRBD2. With V trimmed by 7 bases and J by 4 bases, 7 bases remained unmatched. The CDR3 totals 14 residues. From germline, CDR1 is SGHNT and CDR2 YENEEA. CDR3 nucleotide sequence: TGTGCCAGCAAAGCGGGGGCAAGTGCAGATACGCAGTATTTT. Its protein is CASKAGASADTQYF.

The DNA for the CDR3 is TGCGCCAGCAGCCCCCGGATGGACAGGCCTAACACTGAAGCTTTCTTT. This translates into CASSPRMDRPNTEAFF. The V call is TRBV5-1, the J call TRBJ1-1; 7 nucleotides line up with TRBD1. The ends lost 4 bases at V and 2 bases at J; junction bases unmatched: 11. The V gene's germline CDR1 is SGHRS and CDR2 YFSETQ. The CDR3 length is 16 residues.